This TCR beta chain was identified in a study of Graves' ophthalmopathy and Graves' hyperthyroidism. Study-wide background: There was a collection of peripheral blood at initial diagnosis, before any treatment.

General study results and limits: Blood also contained most of the expanded thyroid clonotypes above 0.001 frequency. Sensitivity reached 70.59% and specificity 72.22% when the model predicted ophthalmopathy progression.

RNA served as the template for amplifying TCR beta CDR3 regions. Second-round multiplex PCR came after a first-round RT-PCR that employed HTBI primers. In TCRdb, the multiplex PCR reads were re-called with MiXCR into one record per CDR3 protein. The sample has hundreds of thousands of distinct CDR3 sequences, over 20% seen once. About this clonotype itself: Its target is not known.

A volume of 10 ml of fresh peripheral blood supplied the PBMCs. The sequenced material came from peripheral blood. This TCR was recovered from a young woman with stable Graves' hyperthyroidism. Some clones in this sample may be carry-over from other donors' samples.

The CDR3, as DNA: TGTGCCCGGTCGGGGACAGGGGGTTTGGTAGGCTACACCTTC. Protein sequence: CARSGTGGLVGYTF. This chain uses TRBV2 with TRBJ1-2; the match to TRBD1 covers 11 bases. The V segment lost 11 bases and the J segment 8 bases; nucleotides outside the gene matches: 13. The CDR3 covers 14 residues. Germline assignment: CDR1 SNHLY and CDR2 FYNNEI.